The entry that follows covers one T cell receptor (beta chain) sequence. What it binds is unknown. The V gene's germline CDR1 is PRHDT and CDR2 FYEKMQ (reference sequence). There are 15 residues in the CDR3. V dropped 5 bases and J dropped 5; count of bases not matched to a gene: 7. The entry originates in a study of T cell responses to AZD1222 COVID-19 vaccine. The overall study: Pooling covered second doses at about 4 or about 12 weeks.

Measured with immunoSEQ multiplex PCR; TCRdb has only the in-frame clones, and not every one. The sample lists around 140,000 clones, roughly 90% occurring once. Study-wide points: An increase in Spike-specific TCR breadth and depth was observed after two AZD1222 doses. Vaccine-associated CD4 TCRs ranged over spike, dominating at 160-218 and 743-854.

The rearrangement joins TRBV13 to TRBJ2-1; TRBD1 matches 9 bases. This clonotype originated in an adult in good health. The specimen was peripheral blood, collected on day 0 of AZD1222 vaccination. The CDR3 region has the DNA TGTGCCAGCAGCCCCCGGGACAGGGCACACAATGAGCAGTTCTTC. Amino acids: CASSPRDRAHNEQFF.